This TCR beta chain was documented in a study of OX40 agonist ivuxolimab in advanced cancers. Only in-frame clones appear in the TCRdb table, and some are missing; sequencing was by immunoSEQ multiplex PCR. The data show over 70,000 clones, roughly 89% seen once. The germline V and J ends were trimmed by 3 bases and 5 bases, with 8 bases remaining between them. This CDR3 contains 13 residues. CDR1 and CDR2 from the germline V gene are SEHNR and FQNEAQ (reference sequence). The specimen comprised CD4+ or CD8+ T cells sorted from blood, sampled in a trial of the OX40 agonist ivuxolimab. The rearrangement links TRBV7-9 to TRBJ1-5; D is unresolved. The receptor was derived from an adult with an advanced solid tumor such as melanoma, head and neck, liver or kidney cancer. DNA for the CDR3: TGTGCCAGCAGCTTGGGAAGGGATCAGCCCCAGCATTTT. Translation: CASSLGRDQPQHF.